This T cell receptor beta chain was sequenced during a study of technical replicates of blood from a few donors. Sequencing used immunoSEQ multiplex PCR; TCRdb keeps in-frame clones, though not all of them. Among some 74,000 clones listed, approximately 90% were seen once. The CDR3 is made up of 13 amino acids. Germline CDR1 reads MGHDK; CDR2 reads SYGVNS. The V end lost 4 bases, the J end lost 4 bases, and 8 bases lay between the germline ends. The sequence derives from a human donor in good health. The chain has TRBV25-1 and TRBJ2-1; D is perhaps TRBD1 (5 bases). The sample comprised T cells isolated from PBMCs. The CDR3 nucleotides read TGTGCCAGCAGTGCGCCAGGGTACAATGAGCAGTTCTTC. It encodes CASSAPGYNEQFF. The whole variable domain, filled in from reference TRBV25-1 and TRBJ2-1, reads EADIYQTPRYLVIGTGKKITLECSQTMGHDKMYWYQQDPGMELHLIHYSYGVNSTEKGDLSSESTVSRIRTEHFPLTLESARPSHTSQYLCASSAPGYNEQFFGPGTRLTVL.